One and the same sample provided the 18 T cell receptor beta chains below, sequenced in a study of cytomegalovirus exposure and HLA in healthy donors. Measured with immunoSEQ multiplex PCR; TCRdb has only the in-frame clones, and not every one. The data contain 65,000 to 75,000 clones, around 93% of them singletons. Source material: PBMCs. All receptors derive from a man between 18 and 35 years old in good health and CMV-seropositive.

The gene calls are TRBV2 and TRBJ2-7, with 10 bases aligning to TRBD2. CDR3 size: 16 residues. The germline V gene has CDR1 SNHLY and CDR2 FYNNEI. V trimming: 3 bases; J trimming: 0 bases; junction bases outside the gene matches: 5. CDR3 in amino acids: CASSDGLAENSYEQYF. The CDR3 bases are TGTGCCAGCAGTGATGGACTAGCGGAAAACTCCTACGAGCAGTACTTC.

This clone was counted once. The V gene is TRBV10-3, the J gene TRBJ2-5, with 8 bases that match TRBD2. This CDR3 region has 13 residues. CDR1 is ENHRY, CDR2 SYGVKD, per germline. The J segment lost 5 bases and the V segment lost 8 bases, leaving 7 bases of the junction unmatched. The DNA of the CDR3 is TGTGCCATCGGAGCGGGAGCAGAGGAGACCCAGTACTTC. Translation: CAIGAGAEETQYF.

This chain links TRBV27 with TRBJ2-7; TRBD1 matches at 8 bases. CDR3 length equals 15 residues. J was trimmed by 3 bases and V by 6 bases; bases with no gene match: 10. CDR1 is MNHEY and CDR2 is SMNVEV in the germline V gene (reference sequence). CDR3 in DNA: TGTGCCAGCAGCCCCGACAGGGGAGGTCGCTACGAGCAGTACTTC. This translates into CASSPDRGGRYEQYF.

This clone was observed a single time. The chain uses TRBV5-1 and TRBJ2-7, with a tentative D call TRBD1 (7 bases). CDR1 and CDR2 from the germline V gene are SGHRS and YFSETQ. Trimming stripped 0 bases from V and 2 bases from J, with 12 bases between. CDR3 length equals 15 residues. DNA for the CDR3: TGCGCCAGCAGCTTGGGTCCAGGGGGGACCTACGAGCAGTACTTC. Encoded protein: CASSLGPGGTYEQYF. Based on the CDR3 plus reference TRBV5-1 and TRBJ2-7, the full variable domain is KAGVTQTPRYLIKTRGQQVTLSCSPISGHRSVSWYQQTPGQGLQFLFEYFSETQRNKGNFPGRFSGRQFSNSRSEMNVSTLELGDSALYLCASSLGPGGTYEQYFGPGTRLTVT.

This rearrangement joins TRBV9 to TRBJ2-1; 13 nucleotides agree with TRBD2. Per the germline V gene, CDR1 is SGDLS and CDR2 is YYNGEE. The CDR3 is made up of 16 amino acids. V dropped 4 bases and J dropped 8; count of bases not matched to a gene: 9. The CDR3 DNA follows: TGTGCCAGCAGCCCATACCGGACTAGCGGGAGTGATGAGCAGTTCTTC. Protein sequence: CASSPYRTSGSDEQFF.

V usage is TRBV5-6 and J usage is TRBJ2-7, with 9 nucleotides matching TRBD1. With 3 bases clipped from V and 4 bases from J, the junction kept 11 bases outside the gene matches. The germline gives CDR1 SGHDT, CDR2 YYEEEE. This CDR3 has 16 amino acids. The CDR3 loop is CASSSSDRGVVYEQYF. In nucleotides, the CDR3 is TGTGCCAGCAGCTCCTCCGACAGGGGGGTCGTTTACGAGCAGTACTTC.

This chain connects TRBV5-6 to TRBJ2-5, with D possibly matching TRBD1 (6 bases). Between the trimmed V and J ends, which lost 4 bases and 5 bases, there was a span of 15 bases. Germline-derived CDR1 and CDR2 are SGHDT and YYEEEE. There are 14 residues in the CDR3. CDR3 sequence: CASSPDRLGETQYF. In DNA, the CDR3 is TGTGCCAGCAGCCCCGACAGGCTTGGGGAGACCCAGTACTTC.

This chain connects TRBV28 to TRBJ2-1; 14 positions match TRBD2. CDR3 length: 21 residues. The V gene's germline CDR1 is MDHEN and CDR2 SYDVKM. Losses at the gene ends were 3 bases for V and 2 bases for J; bases not matched to a gene: 15. The CDR3 sequence is CASSFRRLAGGPLETYNEQFF. The CDR3 bases are TGTGCCAGCAGTTTTCGAAGACTAGCGGGAGGGCCCCTGGAGACCTACAATGAGCAGTTCTTC.

The V call is TRBV6-6, the J call TRBJ2-2, with a tentative D call TRBD1 (6 bases). The V gene lost 0 bases and the J gene lost 4 bases, with 12 bases spanning the gap. This CDR3 contains 16 residues. Per the germline V gene, CDR1 is MNHNY and CDR2 is SVGAGI (reference sequence). The CDR3 DNA follows: TGTGCCAGCAGTTACTCATACAGGGATATCACCGGGGAGCTGTTTTTT. This translates into CASSYSYRDITGELFF.

This clone was seen just once. The chain recombines TRBV10-2 with TRBJ2-5, with TRBD1 as a possible D gene (5 bases). The CDR3 has 13 residues. V lost 4 bases to trimming and J lost 5 bases, with 11 bases between them. Germline V gene lookup returns CDR1 WSHSY and CDR2 SAAADI. CDR3 DNA sequence: TGCGCCAGCAGTGTTGCAGGGCGCGAGACCCAGTACTTC. As protein: CASSVAGRETQYF.

This clone was counted once. V usage is TRBV5-5 and J usage is TRBJ1-5; D may be TRBD1 (6 bases). The germline gives CDR1 SGHKS, CDR2 YYEKEE (reference sequence). Trimming removed 2 bases from V and 6 bases from J, with 15 bases in between. This CDR3 region has 15 residues. This CDR3 is CASSFLVGAPQPQHF. The CDR3 coding sequence is TGTGCCAGCAGCTTCTTAGTGGGGGCCCCTCAGCCCCAGCATTTT.

The chain carries TRBV6-1 and TRBJ2-1; D remains unclear. The CDR3 covers 15 residues. The germline gives CDR1 MNHNS, CDR2 SASEGT. Trimming cost V 5 bases and J 0 bases, with 11 bases left between them. The DNA for the CDR3 is TGTGCCAGCAGTACCAGGTTGAGCTCCTACAATGAGCAGTTCTTC. Amino acids: CASSTRLSSYNEQFF.

The chain recombines TRBV18 with TRBJ1-4; a possible D gene is TRBD1 (6 bases). CDR3 size: 20 residues. Trimming stripped 3 bases from V and 3 bases from J, with 26 bases between. Germline CDR1 reads KGHSH; CDR2 reads LQKENI. CDR3 residues: CASSPKNRVQQFMANEKLFF. CDR3 nucleotides: TGTGCCAGCTCACCTAAAAACAGGGTTCAGCAATTCATGGCTAATGAAAAACTGTTTTTT.

The chain carries TRBV19 and TRBJ2-2; TRBD1 matches 7 bases. Germline-derived CDR1 and CDR2 are LNHDA and SQIVND (reference sequence). The CDR3 spans 13 residues. V lost 2 bases, J lost 10 bases, and 4 bases stayed unmatched. The CDR3: CASSILGGEELFF. The CDR3 bases are TGTGCCAGTAGTATATTAGGGGGCGAGGAGCTGTTTTTT.

In DNA, the CDR3 is TGTGCCAGCAGTCGAAAGACAGGGTACAATCAGCCCCAGCATTTT. Translation gives CASSRKTGYNQPQHF. V is TRBV27 and J is TRBJ1-5, with 7 positions matching TRBD1. CDR1 is MNHEY and CDR2 is SMNVEV in the germline V gene (reference sequence). This CDR3 has 15 amino acids. V trimming: 5 bases; J trimming: 3 bases; junction bases outside the gene matches: 7.

The rearrangement links TRBV2 to TRBJ2-1; the match to TRBD2 covers 7 bases. The V and J ends lost 7 bases and 8 bases, in that order; junction bases with no gene match: 8. CDR1 SNHLY and CDR2 FYNNEI come from the germline V gene. This CDR3 region has 13 residues. Written as DNA, the CDR3 is TGTGCCAGCATCCTGCGGGAGACCCATGAGCAGTTCTTC. Amino acids: CASILRETHEQFF.

The chain links TRBV7-3 to TRBJ2-1, with 9 bases that match TRBD1. The V gene's germline CDR1 is SGHTA and CDR2 FQGTGA. This CDR3 has 15 residues. The V and J ends lost 5 bases and 4 bases, in that order; junction bases with no gene match: 6. The CDR3 DNA reads as TGTGCCAGCAGCCCCGGACAGGGGCTTTACAATGAGCAGTTCTTC. Residues: CASSPGQGLYNEQFF.

The V call is TRBV5-5, the J call TRBJ1-2, with 8 bases fitting TRBD1. Per the germline V gene, CDR1 is SGHKS and CDR2 is YYEKEE (reference sequence). CDR3 size: 15 residues. V dropped 0 bases and J dropped 4; count of bases not matched to a gene: 5. CDR3 nucleotides: TGTGCCAGCAGCTTGGAACACAGGGGGTCCTATGGCTACACCTTC. Translated, it gives CASSLEHRGSYGYTF.